This T cell receptor beta chain was retrieved from a study of regulatory T cells in long-lasting Graves disease. General study points: New patients shared roughly 960 public clonotypes, and persistent patients shared more, with over 2,500.

Concerning this clonotype: Antigen: not known.

Libraries of TCR beta came from iRepertoire HTBI primers plus Arm-PCR of CDR3 regions. Methods used by the authors: Analysis of the samples identified more than 60 TRBV and 14 TRBJ segments. TCRdb itself ran the multiplex PCR reads through MiXCR, one entry per CDR3 protein. The V and J calls were determined by TCRdb, not by the authors. Of under 300,000 distinct CDR3 sequences listed, 20% are singletons. Time point described: newly diagnosed GD, antithyroid drugs for less than 3 months. Preparation of the TCR library used RNA extracted from PBMCs. Peripheral blood, at around 8.8 milliliters, went into EDTA tubes. This CDR3 has 16 residues. Germline V gene lookup returns CDR1 SNHLY and CDR2 FYNNEI. The V segment lost 4 bases and the J segment 0 bases; nucleotides outside the gene matches: 6.

This chain joins TRBV2 and TRBJ2-7; 10 positions agree with TRBD2. The material was peripheral blood mononuclear cells (PBMCs), obtained at new diagnosis, from a patient treated with antithyroid drugs. The TCR was taken from a female donor with Graves disease. CDR3 sequence (DNA): TGTGCCAGCAGTGGAGCGGGGGGGCTGAGCTCCTACGAGCAGTACTTC. Amino acids: CASSGAGGLSSYEQYF.